The next 11 T cell receptor beta chains were all read from a single sample in a study of beta chain features in type 1 diabetes. Expressed TCRB transcripts were sequenced, since all the RNA that had been isolated was reverse transcribed. The assay was immunoSEQ multiplex PCR, and TCRdb's table has in-frame clones only and misses some. The sample has 400,000 to 500,000 clones; approximately 13% are singletons. Sequenced: naive CD4+ T cells from blood. The receptors derive from a man in his thirties or forties in good health.

The chain links TRBV7-2 to TRBJ1-6; TRBD1 matches at 8 bases. V trimming: 5 bases; J trimming: 9 bases; junction bases outside the gene matches: 9. From germline, CDR1 is SGHTA and CDR2 FQGNSA. This CDR3 is 15 amino acids long. The CDR3 DNA follows: TGTGCCAGCAGCGATGGACAGGGCTTTACTTCACCCCTCCACTTT. Protein sequence: CASSDGQGFTSPLHF.

This clone was seen more than once but under ten times. V and J are TRBV20-1 and TRBJ1-2, with unresolved D. CDR1 and CDR2 (germline): DFQATT, SNEGSKA (reference sequence). The V gene lost 4 bases and the J gene lost 7 bases, with 7 bases spanning the gap. This CDR3 spans 10 amino acids. In DNA, the CDR3 is TGCAGTGCTACAGGTAGTGGCTACACCTTC. Translation gives CSATGSGYTF.

This clone occurred once. This chain uses TRBV7-3 with TRBJ2-1, with 12 bases lining up with TRBD2. Germline V lookup: CDR1 SGHTA, CDR2 FQGTGA. This CDR3 has 15 amino acids. J lost 7 bases, V lost 3 bases, and 4 bases had no gene match. CDR3 region: CASSFLAGGPNEQFF. The CDR3 nucleotides read TGTGCCAGCAGCTTTCTAGCGGGAGGGCCGAATGAGCAGTTCTTC.

The chain joins TRBV2 to TRBJ2-5; D may be TRBD1 (5 bases). Per germline, CDR1 SNHLY and CDR2 FYNNEI. V was shortened by 7 bases and J by 4 bases, with 16 bases between the two germline ends. The CDR3 loop spans 14 amino acids. The DNA for the CDR3 is TGTGCCAGCACGGAGAAGGGGCGGTTAGAGACCCAGTACTTC. Its protein product is CASTEKGRLETQYF.

CDR3 sequence: CASSLGQGPDTQYF. For the CDR3, the DNA is TGCGCCAGCAGCTTGGGACAGGGGCCAGATACGCAGTATTTT. This chain joins TRBV5-1 and TRBJ2-3, with 8 bases matching TRBD1. The CDR3 spans 14 residues. Losses at the gene ends were 0 bases for V and 4 bases for J; bases not matched to a gene: 1. Germline V gene sequence: CDR1 SGHRS, CDR2 YFSETQ.

This chain uses TRBV30 with TRBJ1-1, with D unresolved. The CDR3 has 14 amino acids. The V end was cut by 0 bases, the J end by 1 base, with 9 bases between. Per germline, CDR1 GTSNPN and CDR2 SVGIG (reference sequence). The CDR3 protein is CAWSVRTRNTEAFF. The CDR3 coding sequence is TGTGCCTGGAGTGTACGCACAAGGAACACTGAAGCTTTCTTT.

J is TRBJ2-2 and V is TRBV25-1, with 7 bases that match TRBD2. V was pared by 8 bases and J by 3 bases, with 6 bases of the junction left unmatched. Germline CDR1 MGHDK, CDR2 SYGVNS. The length of the CDR3 is 14 residues. CDR3 loop: CASLPSGYTGELFF. In DNA, the CDR3 is TGTGCCAGCCTCCCTAGCGGCTACACCGGGGAGCTGTTTTTT.

This clone was seen a handful of times. The chain is built from TRBV4-3 and TRBJ2-1, with D maybe TRBD1 (6 bases). In germline, CDR1 is LGHNA, CDR2 YSLEER. Trimming left V 5 bases short and J 8 bases short, with 19 bases between. CDR3 length equals 15 residues. In DNA form, the CDR3 reads TGCGCCAGCAGCATGCGGGCCTCAGGGGCGGATGAGCAGTTCTTC. Amino acids: CASSMRASGADEQFF.

This CDR3 reads CASRETSAQETQYF. The CDR3 DNA sequence: TGTGCCAGCAGGGAGACTAGCGCCCAAGAGACCCAGTACTTC. The V call is TRBV2, the J call TRBJ2-5; 8 bases fit TRBD2. The trim removed 6 bases at V and 1 base at J, leaving 4 bases unmatched. Germline V CDR1 and CDR2: SNHLY, FYNNEI. The CDR3 sequence is 14 residues long.

This clone was observed a few times. The chain recombines TRBV5-4 with TRBJ2-3; 7 bases agree with TRBD2. Germline assignment: CDR1 SGHNT and CDR2 YYREEE (reference sequence). V gave up 7 bases and J gave up 2 bases; unmatched junction bases: 4. The CDR3 contains 13 residues. The CDR3 bases are TGTGCCAGCGGCGGGGGTTACACAGATACGCAGTATTTT. It is translated as CASGGGYTDTQYF.

V is TRBV5-4 and J is TRBJ1-1, with no clear D. The CDR3 totals 14 residues. Trimming removed 0 bases at V and 1 base at J, with 7 bases between. Germline CDR1 reads SGHNT; CDR2 reads YYREEE (reference sequence). The CDR3 protein is CASSLALGNTEAFF. The CDR3 region has the DNA TGTGCCAGCAGCTTGGCACTAGGGAACACTGAAGCTTTCTTT.